This T cell receptor (beta chain) was identified during a study of PD-1 blockade in classical Hodgkin lymphoma. This CDR3 spans 14 amino acids. Germline CDR1 and CDR2: MNHEY and SMNVEV (reference sequence). After removal of 3 bases from V and 9 bases from J, the junction contained 4 bases not matched to a gene. With respect to this clone: The antigen remains unidentified.

The study's findings and limits: Nivolumab initiated under 1 year post-ASCT led to patient exclusion. Newly diagnosed and completely responding patients shared comparable baseline diversity. Whereas CD4+ TCR diversity had risen significantly by C4D1, CD8+ TCR diversity had not.

Assay used: immunoSEQ multiplex PCR; TCRdb lists only in-frame clones, some missing. The table lists under 20,000 clones, about 81% of them singletons. Autologous stem cell transplantation was followed by relapse in every patient, and brentuximab vedotin exposure varied. Best responses were complete response, partial response or progressive disease. The TCR originated in a human donor with classical Hodgkin lymphoma. This specimen consisted of peripheral blood mononuclear cells (PBMCs), obtained at baseline. The chain recombines TRBV27 with TRBJ1-6; 8 bases match TRBD1. The CDR3 reads CASSLVQGASPLHF. The CDR3 DNA reads as TGTGCCAGCAGTTTGGTTCAGGGGGCTTCACCCCTCCACTTT.